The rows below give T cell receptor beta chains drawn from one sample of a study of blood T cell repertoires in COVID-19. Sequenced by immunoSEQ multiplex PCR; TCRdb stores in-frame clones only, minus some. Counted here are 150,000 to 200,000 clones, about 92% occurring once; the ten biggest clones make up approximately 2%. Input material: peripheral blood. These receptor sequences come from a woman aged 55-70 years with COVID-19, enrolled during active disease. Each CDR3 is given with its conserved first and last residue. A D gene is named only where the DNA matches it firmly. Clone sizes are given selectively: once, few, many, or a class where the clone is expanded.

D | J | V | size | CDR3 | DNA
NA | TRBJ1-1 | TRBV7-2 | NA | CASSLAGRGNTEAFF | TGTGCCAGCAGCTTAGCCGGCAGGGGTAACACTGAAGCTTTCTTT
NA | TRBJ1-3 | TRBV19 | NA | CASSITDSGNTIYF | TGTGCCAGTAGTATCACAGACTCTGGAAACACCATATATTTT
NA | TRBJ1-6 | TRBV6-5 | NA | CASSSGASNSPLHF | TGTGCCAGCAGTAGCGGGGCCTCAAATTCACCCCTCCACTTT
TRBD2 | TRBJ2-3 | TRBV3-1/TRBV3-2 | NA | CASSQGGGQADTQYF | TGTGCCAGCAGCCAAGGCGGGGGGCAAGCAGATACGCAGTATTTT
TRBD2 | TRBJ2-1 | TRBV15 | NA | CATSRSGTSGGTHGEQFF | TGTGCCACCAGCCGTTCCGGGACTAGCGGGGGGACCCACGGCGAGCAGTTCTTC
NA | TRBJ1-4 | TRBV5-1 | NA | CASSLAGNLATNEKLFF | TGCGCCAGCAGCTTAGCAGGGAACCTTGCAACTAATGAAAAACTGTTTTTT
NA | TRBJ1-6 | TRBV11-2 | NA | CASSLGSSYNSPLHF | TGTGCCAGCAGCTTAGGGAGCTCCTATAATTCACCCCTCCACTTT
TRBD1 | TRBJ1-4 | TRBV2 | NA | CASSELGTGFEKLFF | TGTGCCAGCAGTGAGTTGGGGACAGGATTTGAAAAACTGTTTTTT
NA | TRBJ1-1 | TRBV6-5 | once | CASSSYLRLNTEAFF | TGTGCCAGCAGTTCGTACCTGCGCCTAAACACTGAAGCTTTCTTT
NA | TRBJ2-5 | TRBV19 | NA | CASSTRRVWQETQYF | TGTGCCAGTAGTACGCGCCGGGTGTGGCAAGAGACCCAGTACTTC
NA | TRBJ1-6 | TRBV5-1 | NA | CASSLADYNSPLHF | TGCGCCAGCAGCTTAGCGGACTATAATTCACCCCTCCACTTT
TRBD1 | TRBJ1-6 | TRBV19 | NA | CASSSQGDSPLHF | TGTGCCAGTAGTTCACAGGGGGATTCACCCCTCCACTTT
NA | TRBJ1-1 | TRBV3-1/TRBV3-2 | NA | CASSHETSRRTEAFF | TGTGCCAGCAGCCATGAGACATCCCGGAGGACTGAAGCTTTCTTT
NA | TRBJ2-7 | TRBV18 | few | CASSLEGYEQYF | TGTGCCAGCTCGCTAGAAGGTTACGAGCAGTACTTC
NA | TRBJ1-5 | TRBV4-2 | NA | CASSQGPEQENHSNQPQHF | TGTGCCAGCAGCCAAGGCCCCGAACAGGAGAATCATAGCAATCAGCCCCAGCATTTT
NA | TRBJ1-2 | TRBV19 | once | CASSREGESYGYTF | TGTGCCAGTAGCCGGGAGGGAGAGAGCTATGGCTACACCTTC
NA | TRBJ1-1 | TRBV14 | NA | CASSQDIRGFTEAFF | TGTGCCAGCAGCCAAGATATCAGGGGTTTCACTGAAGCTTTCTTT
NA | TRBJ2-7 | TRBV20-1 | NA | CSASRQGTYEQYF | TGCAGTGCTAGTCGGCAGGGGACCTACGAGCAGTACTTC
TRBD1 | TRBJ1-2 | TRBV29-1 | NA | CSVEDDRGGGYTF | TGCAGCGTTGAAGACGACAGGGGAGGAGGCTACACCTTC
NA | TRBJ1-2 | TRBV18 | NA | CASSESGELPNYGYTF | TGTGCCAGCTCAGAGTCAGGGGAACTTCCTAACTATGGCTACACCTTC
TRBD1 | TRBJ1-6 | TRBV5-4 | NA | CASSLEQGVSPLHF | TGTGCCAGCAGCTTGGAACAGGGGGTCTCACCCCTCCACTTT
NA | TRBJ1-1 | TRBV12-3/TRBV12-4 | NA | CASRYGEGLSAFF | TGTGCCAGCAGGTACGGGGAGGGCTTAAGCGCTTTCTTT
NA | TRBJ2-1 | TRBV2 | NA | CASRGSSAEQFF | TGTGCCAGCAGGGGCTCATCGGCGGAGCAGTTCTTC
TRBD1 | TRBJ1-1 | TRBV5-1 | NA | CASSLDRGYTEAFF | TGCGCCAGCAGCCTCGACAGGGGGTACACTGAAGCTTTCTTT
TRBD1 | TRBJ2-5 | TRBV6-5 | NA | CASSANRGSHETQYF | TGTGCCAGCAGCGCGAACAGGGGGAGCCACGAGACCCAGTACTTC
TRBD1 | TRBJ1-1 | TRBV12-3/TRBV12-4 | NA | CASRRQGAGEAFF | TGTGCCAGCAGAAGACAGGGGGCTGGTGAAGCTTTCTTT
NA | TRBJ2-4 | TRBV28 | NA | CASSFRGAKNIQYF | TGTGCCAGCAGTTTCAGAGGAGCCAAAAACATTCAGTACTTC
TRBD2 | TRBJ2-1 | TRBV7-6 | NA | CASSPPQRGVLNEQFF | TGTGCCAGCAGCCCACCGCAGCGGGGGGTACTCAATGAGCAGTTCTTC
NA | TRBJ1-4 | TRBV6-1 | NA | CASSEDRVVRKLFF | TGTGCCAGCAGTGAAGATCGGGTCGTTAGGAAACTGTTTTTT
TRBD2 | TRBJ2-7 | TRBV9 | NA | CASSRTSGGSSSYEQYF | TGTGCCAGCAGCCGGACTAGCGGGGGGTCCTCCTCCTACGAGCAGTACTTC
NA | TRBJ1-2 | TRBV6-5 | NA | CASSPGGRLFYGYTF | TGTGCCAGCAGCCCCGGAGGGCGACTGTTCTATGGCTACACCTTC
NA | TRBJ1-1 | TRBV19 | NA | CASSLPRTEAFF | TGTGCCAGTAGCCTACCGAGGACTGAAGCTTTCTTT
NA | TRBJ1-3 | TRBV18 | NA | CASSLTGTGNTIYF | TGTGCCAGCTCACTTACAGGCACTGGAAACACCATATATTTT
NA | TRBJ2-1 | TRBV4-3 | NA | CASSQEGGRDNEQFF | TGCGCCAGCAGCCAAGAGGGTGGCAGGGACAATGAGCAGTTCTTC
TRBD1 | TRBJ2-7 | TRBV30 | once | CAWSPQGQGGYF | TGTGCCTGGTCCCCCCAAGGACAGGGGGGGTACTTC
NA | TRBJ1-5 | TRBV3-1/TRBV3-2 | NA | CASSQGGQVYNQPQHF | TGTGCCAGCAGCCAAGGGGGGCAGGTATACAATCAGCCCCAGCATTTT
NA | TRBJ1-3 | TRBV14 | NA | CASSQRQSGNTIYF | TGTGCCAGCAGCCAGAGGCAGTCTGGAAACACCATATATTTT
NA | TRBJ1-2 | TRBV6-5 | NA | CASTGTTGGYGYTF | TGTGCCAGCACTGGGACGACAGGAGGTTATGGCTACACCTTC
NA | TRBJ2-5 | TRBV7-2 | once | CASSLDPGTQETQYF | TGTGCCAGCAGCTTAGACCCGGGTACCCAAGAGACCCAGTACTTC
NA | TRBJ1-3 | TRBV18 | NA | CASSPDISGNTIYF | TGTGCCAGCTCACCCGACATCTCTGGAAACACCATATATTTT
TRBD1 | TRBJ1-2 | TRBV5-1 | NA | CATSKRGPVDYGYTF | TGCGCCACCTCAAAAAGGGGGCCGGTGGACTATGGCTACACCTTC
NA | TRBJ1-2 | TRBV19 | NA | CASSSPQGNYGYTF | TGTGCCAGTAGTAGCCCCCAGGGGAACTATGGCTACACCTTC
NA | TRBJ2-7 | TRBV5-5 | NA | CASSPTGWEQYF | TGTGCCAGCAGCCCTACAGGGTGGGAGCAGTACTTC
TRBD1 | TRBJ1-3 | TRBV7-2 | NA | CASSLALTGSGNTIYF | TGTGCCAGCAGCTTAGCGCTGACAGGGTCTGGAAACACCATATATTTT
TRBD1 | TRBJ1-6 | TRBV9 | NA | CASSDTGVGSNSPLHF | TGTGCCAGCAGCGACACAGGGGTAGGTAGTAATTCACCCCTCCACTTT
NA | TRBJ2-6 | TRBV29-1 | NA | CSVMSSGANVLTF | TGCAGCGTCATGAGCTCTGGGGCCAACGTCCTGACTTTC
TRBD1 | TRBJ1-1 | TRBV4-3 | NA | CASSSGTAPGAEAFF | TGCGCCAGCAGCTCCGGGACAGCCCCTGGGGCTGAAGCTTTCTTT
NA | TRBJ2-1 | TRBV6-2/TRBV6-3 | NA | CASSYSTGEQFF | TGTGCCAGCAGTTACTCCACAGGGGAGCAGTTCTTC
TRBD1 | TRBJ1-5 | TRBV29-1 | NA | CSVGQGNQPQHF | TGCAGCGTTGGACAGGGGAATCAGCCCCAGCATTTT